Listed below are T cell receptor beta chains from one sample, sequenced in a study of human T cells and chemical hapten exposure. In TCRdb, the RACE reads were re-called with MiXCR into one record per CDR3 protein. The sample carries about 84,000 distinct CDR3 sequences, about a tenth recorded once. This specimen was whole blood, taken in connection with sensitization to the hapten diphenylcyclopropenone (DPC). The receptors shown here come from a woman between 45 and 60 years old with alopecia areata. Some clones in this sample may be carry-over from other donors' samples. Each CDR3 is given without its conserved first and last residue. The order of the fields is CDR3 length, J gene, V gene, CDR3 protein.

length: 15; J: TRBJ2-2; V: TRBV20-1; CDR3: SARETSGRPNTGELF
length: 13; J: TRBJ2-1; V: TRBV18; CDR3: ASSPVAGVNNEQF
length: 14; J: TRBJ2-1; V: TRBV7-2; CDR3: ASSPRTSISYNEQF
length: 13; J: TRBJ2-3; V: TRBV2; CDR3: ASSVVAGATDTQY
length: 10; J: TRBJ2-7; V: TRBV18; CDR3: ASSPKGYEQY
length: 14; J: TRBJ2-1; V: TRBV20-1; CDR3: SAPNARESSYNEQF
length: 12; J: TRBJ2-1; V: TRBV13; CDR3: ASSHLGLTNEQF
length: 15; J: TRBJ1-6; V: TRBV14; CDR3: ASSRDIGYSYNSPLH
length: 13; J: TRBJ1-6; V: TRBV28; CDR3: ASGGQGAINSPLH
length: 10; J: TRBJ2-3; V: TRBV29-1; CDR3: SVEASGVLKY
length: 13; J: TRBJ2-3; V: TRBV2; CDR3: ASSLAGGPTDTQY
length: 13; J: TRBJ2-7; V: TRBV20-1; CDR3: SARGGGGRANEQY
length: 11; J: TRBJ1-5; V: TRBV20-1; CDR3: SARGNSNQPQH
length: 16; J: TRBJ1-5; V: TRBV6-2/TRBV6-3; CDR3: ASSYPRPGQGGNQPQH